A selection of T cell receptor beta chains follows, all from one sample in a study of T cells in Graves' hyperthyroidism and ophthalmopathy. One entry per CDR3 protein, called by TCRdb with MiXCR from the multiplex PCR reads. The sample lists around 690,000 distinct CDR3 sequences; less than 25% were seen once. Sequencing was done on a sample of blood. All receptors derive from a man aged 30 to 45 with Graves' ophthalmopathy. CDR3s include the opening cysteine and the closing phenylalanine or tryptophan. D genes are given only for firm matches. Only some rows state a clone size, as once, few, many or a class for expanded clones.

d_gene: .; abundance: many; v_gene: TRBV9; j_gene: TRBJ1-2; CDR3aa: CASSVAAGLNGYTF; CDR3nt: TGTGCCAGCAGCGTAGCTGCGGGGCTTAATGGCTACACCTTC
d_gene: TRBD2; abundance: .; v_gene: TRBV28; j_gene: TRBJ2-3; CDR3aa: CASSFSFRDGRTSTDTQYF; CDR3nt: TGTGCCAGCAGTTTTAGCTTCCGGGACGGGAGGACCTCCACAGATACGCAGTATTTT
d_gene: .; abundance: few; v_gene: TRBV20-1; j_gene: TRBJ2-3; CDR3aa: CSARGGRGRSTDTQYF; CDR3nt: TGCAGTGCTAGAGGGGGGCGGGGCCGCTCTACAGATACGCAGTATTTT
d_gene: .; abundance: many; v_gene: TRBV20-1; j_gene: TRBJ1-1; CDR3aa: CSAVPGPMNTEAFF; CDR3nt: TGCAGTGCTGTCCCGGGACCGATGAACACTGAAGCTTTCTTT
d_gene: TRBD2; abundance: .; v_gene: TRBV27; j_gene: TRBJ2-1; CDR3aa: CASSRTSGSTNEQFF; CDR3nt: TGTGCCAGCAGCCGGACTAGCGGGAGTACAAATGAGCAGTTCTTC
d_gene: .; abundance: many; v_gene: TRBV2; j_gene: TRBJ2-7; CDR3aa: CASSEDSLYEQYF; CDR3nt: TGTGCCAGCAGTGAGGACAGCCTCTACGAGCAGTACTTC
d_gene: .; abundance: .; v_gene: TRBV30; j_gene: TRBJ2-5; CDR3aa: CAWRVAQYQETQYF; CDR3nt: TGTGCCTGGAGAGTAGCACAGTACCAAGAGACCCAGTACTTC
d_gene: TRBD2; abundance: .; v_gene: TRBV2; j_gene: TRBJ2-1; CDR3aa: CARSSGNSYNEQFF; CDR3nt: TGTGCCAGGTCTAGCGGGAACTCCTACAATGAGCAGTTCTTC
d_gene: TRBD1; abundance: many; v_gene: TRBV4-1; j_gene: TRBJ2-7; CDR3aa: CASSQSTGVVGEQYF; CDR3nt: TGCGCCAGCAGCCAAAGTACAGGGGTGGTCGGCGAGCAGTACTTC
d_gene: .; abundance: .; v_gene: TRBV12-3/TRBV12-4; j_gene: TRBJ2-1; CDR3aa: CASSLGIVLGNEQFF; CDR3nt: TGTGCCAGCAGTTTAGGTATAGTCTTGGGAAATGAGCAGTTCTTC
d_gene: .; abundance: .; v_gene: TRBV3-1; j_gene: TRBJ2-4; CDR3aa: CASSPDTSKNIQYF; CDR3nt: TGTGCCAGCAGCCCGGACACGTCCAAAAACATTCAGTACTTC
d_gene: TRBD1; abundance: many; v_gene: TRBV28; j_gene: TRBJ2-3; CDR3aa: CASSPGQGATDTQYF; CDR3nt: TGTGCCAGCAGTCCGGGACAGGGAGCCACAGATACGCAGTATTTT
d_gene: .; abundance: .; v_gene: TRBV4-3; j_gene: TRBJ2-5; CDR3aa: CASSQDVGGYQETQYF; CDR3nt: TGCGCCAGCAGCCAAGATGTCGGCGGGTATCAAGAGACCCAGTACTTC
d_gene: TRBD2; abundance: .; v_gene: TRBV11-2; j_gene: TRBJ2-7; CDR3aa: CAGAGGSYEQYF; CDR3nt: TGTGCCGGGGCGGGGGGCTCCTACGAGCAGTACTTC
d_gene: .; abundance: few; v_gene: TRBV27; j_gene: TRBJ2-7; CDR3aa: CASSLITGQTAEQYF; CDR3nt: TGTGCCAGCAGTTTAATTACAGGGCAGACTGCCGAGCAGTACTTC
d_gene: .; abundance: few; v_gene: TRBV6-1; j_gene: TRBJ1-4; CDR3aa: CASSEYEAEKLFF; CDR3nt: TGTGCCAGCAGTGAATATGAGGCAGAAAAACTGTTTTTT
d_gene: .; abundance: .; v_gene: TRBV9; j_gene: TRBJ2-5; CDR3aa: CASSVDPREETQYF; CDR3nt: TGTGCCAGCAGCGTCGACCCCCGAGAAGAGACCCAGTACTTC
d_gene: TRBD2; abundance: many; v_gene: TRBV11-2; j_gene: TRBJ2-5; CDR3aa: CASSLAGGYQETQYF; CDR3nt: TGTGCCAGCAGCTTAGCGGGAGGGTACCAAGAGACCCAGTACTTC
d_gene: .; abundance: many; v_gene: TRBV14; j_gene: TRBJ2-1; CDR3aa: CASSQDAGRYNEQFF; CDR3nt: TGTGCCAGCAGCCAAGATGCAGGCAGATACAATGAGCAGTTCTTC
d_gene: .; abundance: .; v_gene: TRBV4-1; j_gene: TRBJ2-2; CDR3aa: CASSQDRSTGELFF; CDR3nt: TGCGCCAGCAGCCAAGATCGGAGCACCGGGGAGCTGTTTTTT
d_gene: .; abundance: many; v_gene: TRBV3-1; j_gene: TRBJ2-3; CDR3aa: CASSQLSGVKDTQYF; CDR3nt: TGTGCCAGCAGCCAACTCTCGGGAGTCAAAGATACGCAGTATTTT
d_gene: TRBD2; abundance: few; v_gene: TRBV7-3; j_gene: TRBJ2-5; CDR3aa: CASSPGTSGYETQYF; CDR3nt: TGTGCCAGCAGCCCAGGGACTAGCGGGTATGAGACCCAGTACTTC
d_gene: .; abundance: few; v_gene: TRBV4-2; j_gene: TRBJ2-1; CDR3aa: CASSALTGSEQFF; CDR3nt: TGTGCCAGCAGCGCTCTCACGGGAAGCGAGCAGTTCTTC
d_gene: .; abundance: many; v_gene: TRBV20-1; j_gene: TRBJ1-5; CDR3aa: CSARRRVNSNQPQHF; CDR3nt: TGCAGTGCTAGACGCAGGGTTAATAGCAATCAGCCCCAGCATTTT
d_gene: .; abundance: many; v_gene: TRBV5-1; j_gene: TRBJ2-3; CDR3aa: CASSLGEDDTQYF; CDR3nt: TGCGCCAGCAGCTTGGGAGAGGATGATACGCAGTATTTT
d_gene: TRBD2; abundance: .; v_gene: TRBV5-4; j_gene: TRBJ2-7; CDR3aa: CASSASGTSPSEQYF; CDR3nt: TGTGCCAGCAGCGCATCCGGGACTAGTCCCTCCGAGCAGTACTTC
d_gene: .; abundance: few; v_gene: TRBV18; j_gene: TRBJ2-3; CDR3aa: CASSPQGGSTDTQYF; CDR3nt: TGTGCCAGCTCACCACAAGGAGGTAGCACAGATACGCAGTATTTT
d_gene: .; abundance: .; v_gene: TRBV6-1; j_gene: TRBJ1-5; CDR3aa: CASSIRRGNQPQHF; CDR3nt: TGTGCCAGCAGCATCAGGAGGGGGAATCAGCCCCAGCATTTT
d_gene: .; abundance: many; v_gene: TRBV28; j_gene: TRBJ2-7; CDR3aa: CASYRHEQYF; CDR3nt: TGTGCCAGCTATAGACACGAGCAGTACTTC
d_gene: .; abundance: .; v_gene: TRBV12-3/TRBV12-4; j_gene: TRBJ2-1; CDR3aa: CASRNWGREQFF; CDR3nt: TGTGCCAGCAGAAACTGGGGGCGTGAGCAGTTCTTC
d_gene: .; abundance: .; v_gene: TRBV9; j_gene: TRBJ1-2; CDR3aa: CASSVEGAPADGYTF; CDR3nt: TGTGCCAGCAGCGTAGAAGGGGCGCCCGCTGATGGCTACACCTTC
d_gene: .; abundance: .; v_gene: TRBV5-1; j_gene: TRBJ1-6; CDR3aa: CASSPIHGNSDSPLHF; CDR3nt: TGCGCCAGCAGCCCGATCCATGGGAACTCGGATTCACCCCTCCACTTT
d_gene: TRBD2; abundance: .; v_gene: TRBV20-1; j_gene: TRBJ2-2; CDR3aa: CSAETSGTITGELFF; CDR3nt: TGCAGTGCGGAGACTAGCGGGACAATCACCGGGGAGCTGTTTTTT
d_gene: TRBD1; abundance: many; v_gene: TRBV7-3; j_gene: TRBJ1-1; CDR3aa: CASSPEGAPGNTEAFF; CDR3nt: TGTGCCAGCAGCCCCGAGGGGGCGCCTGGGAACACTGAAGCTTTCTTT
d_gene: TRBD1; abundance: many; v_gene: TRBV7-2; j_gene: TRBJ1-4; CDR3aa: CASSFTYRGTNEKLFF; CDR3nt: TGTGCCAGCAGCTTCACCTACAGGGGAACTAATGAAAAACTGTTTTTT
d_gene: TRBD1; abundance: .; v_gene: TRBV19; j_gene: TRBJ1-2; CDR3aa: CASSRQGTNYGYTF; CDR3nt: TGTGCCAGTAGCCGACAGGGAACTAACTATGGCTACACCTTC
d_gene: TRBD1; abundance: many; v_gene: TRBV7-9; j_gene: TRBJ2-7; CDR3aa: CASSPGTGQPPYEQYF; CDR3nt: TGTGCCAGCAGCCCCGGGACAGGCCAGCCACCCTACGAGCAGTACTTC
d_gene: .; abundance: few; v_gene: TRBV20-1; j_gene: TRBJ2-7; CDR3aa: CSARDTGPRSSYEQYF; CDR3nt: TGCAGTGCTAGAGATACAGGTCCCAGGAGCTCCTACGAGCAGTACTTC
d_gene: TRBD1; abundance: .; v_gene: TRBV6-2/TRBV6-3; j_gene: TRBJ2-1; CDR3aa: CASRLDRGNYNEQFF; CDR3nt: TGTGCCAGCAGATTAGACAGGGGAAACTACAATGAGCAGTTCTTC
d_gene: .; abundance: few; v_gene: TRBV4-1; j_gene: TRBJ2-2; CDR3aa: CASSQEETLSGELFF; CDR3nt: TGCGCCAGCAGCCAAGAAGAAACATTATCCGGGGAGCTGTTTTTT